This T cell receptor (beta chain) derives from a study of T cell responses to AZD1222 COVID-19 vaccine. The repertoire was sequenced with immunoSEQ multiplex PCR; TCRdb's copy has only in-frame clones and lacks some. The sample has 170,000 or so clones; 90% are singletons. CDR3 length equals 14 residues. The ends lost 8 bases at V and 2 bases at J; junction bases unmatched: 6. The germline CDR1 and CDR2 sequences are KGHDR and SFDVKD. Here the sequenced sample was peripheral blood, taken on day 0 of AZD1222 vaccination. J is TRBJ2-3 and V is TRBV24-1; TRBD1 agrees at 7 bases. This receptor was taken from an adult in good health. As DNA, the CDR3 is TGTGCCACCAAGACAGGGCGCATCACAGATACGCAGTATTTT. This encodes CATKTGRITDTQYF.